The 21 T cell receptor beta chains in this list originate from one sample, sequenced in a study of TIL therapy for anti-PD-1-resistant metastatic lung cancer. Documented time point: pre-treatment sample, taken before nivolumab and TIL therapy. Sequencing used immunoSEQ v3. Sequencing used immunoSEQ multiplex PCR; TCRdb keeps in-frame clones, though not all of them. The sample records tens of thousands of clones, around 70% being singletons. The sequences come from blood, collected at baseline. The receptors originated from a person aged 25 to 80 with non-small cell lung cancer.

This clone came up a few times. The rearrangement joins TRBV5-5 to TRBJ2-7; D tentatively fits TRBD1 or TRBD2 (5 bases each). CDR3 length: 15 residues. Germline assignment: CDR1 SGHKS and CDR2 YYEKEE (reference sequence). Between the trimmed V and J ends, which lost 4 bases and 2 bases, there was a span of 16 bases. This CDR3 is CASSRDGAFPYEQYF. The DNA for the CDR3 is TGTGCCAGCAGCCGGGACGGAGCTTTCCCCTACGAGCAGTACTTC.

The CDR3 loop is CASSSFRTSGVETQYF. Written as DNA, the CDR3 is TGTGCCAGCAGCTCGTTCAGGACTAGCGGTGTGGAGACCCAGTACTTC. V and J are TRBV7-6 and TRBJ2-5; 10 nucleotides line up with TRBD2. After removal of 4 bases from V and 5 bases from J, the junction contained 10 bases not matched to a gene. CDR1 is SGHVS, CDR2 FNYEAQ, per germline. The length of the CDR3 is 16 residues.

The chain employs TRBV29-1 and TRBJ2-1; D is possibly TRBD2 (8 bases). Per the germline V gene, CDR1 is SQVTM and CDR2 is ANQGSEA. The V and J ends lost 7 bases and 10 bases respectively, with 17 bases between them. CDR3 length equals 12 residues. CDR3 coding DNA: TGCAGCGCGGACGGGGGGGGACAGGAGCAGTTCTTC. This gives the protein CSADGGGQEQFF.

The chain employs TRBV5-3 and TRBJ2-5, with TRBD2 as a possible D gene (5 bases). TRBV5-3 is an open reading frame, and its role is uncertain. The CDR3 contains 13 residues. Deletions cut 0 bases from V and 4 bases from J, with 7 bases between. As DNA, the CDR3 is TGTGCCAGAAGCTTGGGAGGGTTAGAGACCCAGTACTTC. This sequence encodes CARSLGGLETQYF.

The V gene is TRBV4-3, the J gene TRBJ1-2, with TRBD1 identical over 9 bases. The J segment lost 8 bases and the V segment lost 2 bases, leaving 15 bases of the junction unmatched. In germline, CDR1 is LGHNA, CDR2 YSLEER. The CDR3 is 17 amino acids. CDR3 in DNA: TGCGCCAGCAGCCAAAAAGCTCGGGGGACAGGGCCGTACGGCTACACCTTC. It specifies CASSQKARGTGPYGYTF.

V is TRBV19 and J is TRBJ2-2, with D tentatively TRBD2 (5 bases). CDR1 is LNHDA, CDR2 SQIVND, per germline (reference sequence). The germline V and J ends were trimmed by 5 bases and 4 bases, with 17 bases remaining between them. The CDR3 has 16 amino acids. The CDR3 is CASSSLGRTATGELFF. In nucleotides, the CDR3 is TGTGCCAGTAGTTCCTTGGGCCGGACTGCCACCGGGGAGCTGTTTTTT.

This rearrangement joins TRBV5-1 to TRBJ2-1; D may be TRBD2 (7 bases). CDR1 and CDR2 from the germline V gene are SGHRS and YFSETQ. This CDR3 region has 14 residues. With 4 bases removed from V and 7 bases from J, the gap between germline ends came to 15 bases. CDR3 sequence: CASSPGAGVNEQFF. CDR3 DNA sequence: TGCGCCAGCAGCCCGGGGGCGGGAGTTAATGAGCAGTTCTTC.

The CDR3 sequence: CASKKSLNPEAFF. DNA of the CDR3: TGTGCCAGTAAAAAGTCGTTAAACCCTGAAGCTTTCTTT. This sequence joins TRBV19 and TRBJ1-1; D unresolved. The length of the CDR3 is 13 residues. CDR1 LNHDA and CDR2 SQIVND come from the germline V gene (reference sequence). V was shortened by 7 bases and J by 6 bases, with 15 bases between the two germline ends. The variable domain in full, with the rest retrieved from reference TRBV19 and TRBJ1-1, is DGGITQSPKYLFRKEGQNVTLSCEQNLNHDAMYWYRQDPGQGLRLIYYSQIVNDFQKGDIAEGYSVSREKKESFPLTVTSAQKNPTAFYLCASKKSLNPEAFFGQGTRLTVV.

This rearrangement joins TRBV6-6 to TRBJ2-7; 8 nucleotides agree with TRBD1. V shed 2 bases, J shed 3 bases, and the junction held 9 bases outside the gene matches. CDR3 length equals 16 residues. Germline CDR1 reads MNHNY; CDR2 reads SVGAGI (reference sequence). CDR3 nucleotides: TGTGCCAGCAGTTACCCCGCAGGGGGCACAAGCTACGAGCAGTACTTC. This codes for CASSYPAGGTSYEQYF.

V is TRBV5-1 and J is TRBJ2-2; a possible D gene is TRBD2 (5 bases). This CDR3 comprises 15 residues. Between the trimmed V and J ends, which lost 4 bases and 4 bases, there was a span of 14 bases. The V gene's germline CDR1 is SGHRS and CDR2 YFSETQ. The chain's CDR3 is CASSPGLVGTGELFF. CDR3 DNA sequence: TGCGCCAGCAGCCCTGGACTGGTCGGCACCGGGGAGCTGTTTTTT.

The chain recombines TRBV6-1 with TRBJ2-7; 7 nucleotides match TRBD1. There are 13 residues in the CDR3. V shed 6 bases, J shed 4 bases, and the junction held 6 bases outside the gene matches. In germline, CDR1 is MNHNS, CDR2 SASEGT. CDR3: CASSRQGRYEQYF. In DNA form, the CDR3 reads TGTGCCAGCAGCCGACAGGGAAGGTACGAGCAGTACTTC.

V usage is TRBV30 and J usage is TRBJ2-5, with D perhaps assigned TRBD1 or TRBD2 (5 bases each). Trimming left V 5 bases short and J 4 bases short, with 11 bases between. This CDR3 has 12 amino acids. Germline lookup yields CDR1 GTSNPN and CDR2 SVGIG (reference sequence). The CDR3 DNA sequence: TGTGCCTGGTCGGGGCGTCGAGAGACCCAGTACTTC. The encoded protein is CAWSGRRETQYF.

This sequence joins TRBV15 and TRBJ2-7; tentatively, D is TRBD1 or TRBD2 (5 bases each). This CDR3 has 12 amino acids. The V end was cut by 5 bases, the J end by 7 bases, with 12 bases between. Germline V CDR1 and CDR2: LNHNV, YYDKDF (reference sequence). This chain's CDR3 is CATSGDAPEQYF. The DNA of the CDR3 is TGTGCCACCAGCGGGGACGCCCCAGAGCAGTACTTC.

For the CDR3, the DNA is TGTGCCAGCAGCGCCTTACAGGGGAGGCAAGAGACCCAGTACTTC. Translation: CASSALQGRQETQYF. V usage is TRBV7-3 and J usage is TRBJ2-5, with a weak D call TRBD1 (7 bases). CDR1 and CDR2 (germline): SGHTA, FQGTGA. This CDR3 is 15 amino acids long. V dropped 5 bases and J dropped 2 bases, with 15 bases sitting between them.

J is TRBJ2-5 and V is TRBV15; 7 bases are shared with TRBD2. This CDR3 region has 16 residues. Germline V gene lookup returns CDR1 LNHNV and CDR2 YYDKDF (reference sequence). V gave up 9 bases and J gave up 5 bases; unmatched junction bases: 18. The CDR3 protein is CATESRSGTYGETQYF. Here the CDR3 DNA reads TGTGCCACGGAGTCCAGGAGCGGGACTTACGGGGAGACCCAGTACTTC.

V usage is TRBV30 and J usage is TRBJ2-3, with D maybe TRBD1 (6 bases). The germline gives CDR1 GTSNPN, CDR2 SVGIG (reference sequence). This CDR3 comprises 11 residues. V lost 5 bases to trimming and J lost 4 bases, with 7 bases between them. For the CDR3, the DNA is TGTGCCTGGGGGGGCCCAGATACGCAGTATTTT. This translates into CAWGGPDTQYF.

The CDR3 spells CASSSGGSSYNEQFF. CDR3 sequence (DNA): TGTGCCAGCAGCTCCGGGGGGAGCTCCTACAATGAGCAGTTCTTC. The genes are TRBV7-9 and TRBJ2-1, with 7 bases matching TRBD2. The CDR3 sequence is 15 residues long. Trimming at V came to 4 bases and at J to 0 bases, leaving 3 bases not matched to a gene. Germline V gene sequence: CDR1 SEHNR, CDR2 FQNEAQ (reference sequence). Full variable domain (outside the CDR3, taken from reference TRBV7-9 and TRBJ2-1): DTGVSQNPRHKITKRGQNVTFRCDPISEHNRLYWYRQTLGQGPEFLTYFQNEAQLEKSRLLSDRFSAERPKGSFSTLEIQRTEQGDSAMYLCASSSGGSSYNEQFFGPGTRLTVL.

The chain carries TRBV5-1 and TRBJ2-3, with 9 bases lining up with TRBD2. The V gene's germline CDR1 is SGHRS and CDR2 YFSETQ. The CDR3 has 15 residues. V shed 1 base, J shed 1 base, and the junction held 1 base outside the gene matches. This CDR3 reads CASSLWTSGTDTQYF. The CDR3 coding sequence is TGCGCCAGCAGCTTGTGGACTAGCGGCACAGATACGCAGTATTTT.

This clone was observed a handful of times. The gene calls are TRBV19 and TRBJ1-2; the D gene is possibly TRBD1 (5 bases). CDR3 length equals 14 residues. V lost 6 bases to trimming and J lost 7 bases, with 18 bases between them. Germline CDR1 reads LNHDA; CDR2 reads SQIVND (reference sequence). The CDR3 sequence: CASSYRGKEGGYTF. The DNA for the CDR3 is TGTGCCAGTAGCTATAGGGGAAAAGAGGGTGGCTACACCTTC.

This clone was picked up a small number of times. The rearrangement links TRBV5-6 to TRBJ2-5; D is unresolved. Deletions cut 4 bases from V and 0 bases from J, with 16 bases between. Looked up from germline, CDR1 is SGHDT and CDR2 is YYEEEE. The CDR3 is 16 amino acids. The CDR3 protein is CASSRWRVSDQETQYF. The DNA of the CDR3 is TGTGCCAGCAGCCGATGGCGAGTGTCAGACCAAGAGACCCAGTACTTC.

The chain is built from TRBV2 and TRBJ1-2, with TRBD1 identical over 12 bases. J was trimmed by 8 bases and V by 4 bases; bases with no gene match: 11. Germline V gene lookup returns CDR1 SNHLY and CDR2 FYNNEI. This CDR3 spans 16 amino acids. The CDR3 nucleotides are TGTGCCAGCAGTGCCGGGACAGGGGGCGATCAGGACGGCTACACCTTC. Its translation is CASSAGTGGDQDGYTF. The whole variable domain, filled in from reference TRBV2 and TRBJ1-2, reads EPEVTQTPSHQVTQMGQEVILRCVPISNHLYFYWYRQILGQKVEFLVSFYNNEISEKSEIFDDQFSVERPDGSNFTLKIRSTKLEDSAMYFCASSAGTGGDQDGYTFGSGTRLTVV.